Listed below are T cell receptor beta chains from one sample, sequenced in a study of CD8+ T cells in alopecia areata. Profiled with immunoSEQ multiplex PCR; TCRdb holds only in-frame clones, not every one. The sample lists 200,000 to 250,000 clones, less than 65% occurring once. The sample consisted of CD4+ T cells sorted from blood, taken at week 4, from a patient treated with tofacitinib. Source of these receptors: a human donor with alopecia areata. CDR3s include the opening cysteine and the closing phenylalanine or tryptophan. Each record gives: J gene, V gene, D gene, clone size, CDR3 DNA, CDR3 protein. A D gene is named only where the DNA matches it firmly. Only part of the rows carry a size: once, few, many, or a class if the clone is expanded.

>TRBJ1-1|TRBV18|-|once
TGTGCCAGCTCTCCCCCGGGGCAAATCACTGAAGCTTTCTTT
CASSPPGQITEAFF
>TRBJ2-3|TRBV2|-|-
TGTGCCAGCAGTGATAGGGCCCGCACAGATACGCAGTATTTT
CASSDRARTDTQYF
>TRBJ2-1|TRBV5-1|TRBD2|-
TGCGCCAGCAGCCCCCGCGGGGGGTCCAATGAGCAGTTCTTC
CASSPRGGSNEQFF
>TRBJ2-3|TRBV5-1|-|-
TGCGCCAGCAGCTCCAACACGCGGGGGCGGACGCAGTATTTT
CASSSNTRGRTQYF
>TRBJ1-1|TRBV7-2|-|-
TGTGCCAGCAGCTCACAAGGGGGGACTGAAGCTTTCTTT
CASSSQGGTEAFF
>TRBJ2-5|TRBV6-1|-|-
TGTGCCGAAGGAACAGGATGGGAGACCCAGTACTTC
CAEGTGWETQYF
>TRBJ1-2|TRBV6-1|-|-
TGTGCCAGCAGTGCCTCTAGAGCCAGACTGGGGTATGGCTACACCTTC
CASSASRARLGYGYTF
>TRBJ1-2|TRBV5-1|TRBD1|few
TGCGCCAGCAGCTTGGATGGGACAGGGCATGGCTACACCTTC
CASSLDGTGHGYTF
>TRBJ2-1|TRBV7-2|-|-
TGTGCCAGCAGCCCCGCGGTAGACAATGAGCAGTTCTTC
CASSPAVDNEQFF
>TRBJ2-5|TRBV29-1|-|-
TGCAGCGGTGGAGCGGAGACCCAGTACTTC
CSGGAETQYF
>TRBJ2-5|TRBV15|TRBD1|-
TGTGCCACCAGCTGGGGACAGCTGCAGGGTGCGAAAGAGACCCAGTACTTC
CATSWGQLQGAKETQYF
>TRBJ1-5|TRBV4-3|TRBD1|-
TGCGCCAGCAGCCTCCAGGGGGGTCAGCCCCAGCATTTT
CASSLQGGQPQHF
>TRBJ2-7|TRBV7-6|TRBD1|few
TGTGCCAGCAGCCCGCGGACAGGAGTCTCCTACGAGCAGTACTTC
CASSPRTGVSYEQYF
>TRBJ1-2|TRBV30|-|few
TGTGCCTTGACGGGCAGCCTAAGGAACTATGGCTACACCTTC
CALTGSLRNYGYTF
>TRBJ2-5|TRBV10-2|-|-
TGCGCCAGCAGTAACAGCCCCGAGACCCAGTACTTC
CASSNSPETQYF
>TRBJ1-6|TRBV4-3|TRBD1|-
TGCGCCAGCAGCCAAGGCAGGGGGGATAATTCACCCCTCCACTTT
CASSQGRGDNSPLHF
>TRBJ2-1|TRBV4-3|TRBD2|-
TGCGCCAGCAGCCAAGAGTGGACTAGCGGGGGGCGAATCAACAATGAGCAGTTCTTC
CASSQEWTSGGRINNEQFF
>TRBJ1-2|TRBV29-1|-|once
TGCAGCGTTGAAGATCACGGCTACTATGGCTACACCTTC
CSVEDHGYYGYTF
>TRBJ1-5|TRBV4-2|-|few
TGTGCCAGCAGCCAACCCGGGGTCTATGGCAATCAGCCCCAGCATTTT
CASSQPGVYGNQPQHF
>TRBJ2-5|TRBV7-9|-|once
TGTGCCAGCAGCTTGGACGGGGGGCGCGAGCGGACCCAGTACTTC
CASSLDGGRERTQYF
>TRBJ2-3|TRBV9|-|-
TGTGCCAGCAGCTCACTAGCCCTCCTTAGCACAGATACGCAGTATTTT
CASSSLALLSTDTQYF
>TRBJ1-2|TRBV7-9|-|few
TGTGCCAGCAGCCCCGATAATAGGGGAGGGTATGGCTACACCTTC
CASSPDNRGGYGYTF
>TRBJ2-1|TRBV9|-|-
TGTGCCAGCAGCGTAGATCACAATGAGCAGTTCTTC
CASSVDHNEQFF
>TRBJ1-2|TRBV7-9|-|-
TGTGCCAGCAGCCGTGGTGGGGCCGGAAGCTACACCTTC
CASSRGGAGSYTF
>TRBJ1-2|TRBV7-2|TRBD1|-
TGTGCCAGCAGTTTTTTGACAGGGCTTTATGGCTACACCTTC
CASSFLTGLYGYTF
>TRBJ2-1|TRBV6-6|TRBD2|-
TGTGCCAGCAGCCAACAACTAGCGGGGGAGCAGTTCTTC
CASSQQLAGEQFF
>TRBJ2-3|TRBV10-1|TRBD2|-
TGCGCCAGCAGTGAGTCGACTAGCGGGGTCACAGATACGCAGTATTTT
CASSESTSGVTDTQYF
>TRBJ1-5|TRBV29-1|-|-
TGCAGCGTGGCCACGGGACATAATAGCAATCAGCCCCAGCATTTT
CSVATGHNSNQPQHF
>TRBJ1-2|TRBV27|TRBD1|few
TGTGCCAGCAGACAGGGGGTCGCCTACTATGGCTACACCTTC
CASRQGVAYYGYTF
>TRBJ2-3|TRBV29-1|-|few
TGCAGCGCAGCAGGGGAGGGAGGCACAGATACGCAGTATTTT
CSAAGEGGTDTQYF
>TRBJ2-5|TRBV4-3|-|-
TGCGCCAGCAGCCAAGAGAGGCTGGGTGGGACCCAGTACTTC
CASSQERLGGTQYF